This T cell receptor beta chain was retrieved from a study of blood T cell repertoires in COVID-19. Overall study context: COVID-19 samples collected from the United States, Italy and Spain covered acute and convalescent phases. T cells, B-cell-depleted T cells, or PBMCs supplied cDNA or gDNA.

V gave up 0 bases and J gave up 0 bases; unmatched junction bases: 15. CDR3 length: 20 amino acids. CDR1 and CDR2 (germline): SGHRS, YFSETQ. In the study's own analysis: Cell counts per sample came from amplifying reference gene primers. Sequenced by immunoSEQ multiplex PCR; TCRdb stores in-frame clones only, minus some. V and J calls plus clone size are reproduced from that table; the DNA served to infer D and trimming. The data hold 95,000 to 120,000 clones, with around 83% observed a single time. This clonotype was sampled from a woman between 70 and 85 years old with acute or convalescent COVID-19. The V call is TRBV5-1, the J call TRBJ2-7, with 10 bases lining up with TRBD1. The material sequenced was peripheral blood. CDR3 nucleotide sequence: TGCGCCAGCAGCTTGGCCCCGGGACAGGGGAATAGCCGAAGCTCCTACGAGCAGTACTTC. Translated: CASSLAPGQGNSRSSYEQYF. The variable domain in full, completed from reference TRBV5-1 and TRBJ2-7, reads KAGVTQTPRYLIKTRGQQVTLSCSPISGHRSVSWYQQTPGQGLQFLFEYFSETQRNKGNFPGRFSGRQFSNSRSEMNVSTLELGDSALYLCASSLAPGQGNSRSSYEQYFGPGTRLTVT.